Shown below are 19 T cell receptor beta chains from a single sample sequenced in a study of Graves' ophthalmopathy and Graves' hyperthyroidism. RNA served as the template for amplifying TCR beta CDR3 regions. RT-PCR was first run with HTBI primers, then multiplex PCR in a second round. From the multiplex PCR reads, TCRdb called clonotypes with MiXCR, one entry per CDR3 protein. The repertoire has a few hundred thousand distinct CDR3 sequences, about 21% of them found once; the top ten carry 2.5% to 3.5%. Sample: peripheral blood. The receptors come from a woman in her late teens or twenties with stable Graves' hyperthyroidism.

The V and J genes are TRBV12-3 or TRBV12-4 and TRBJ1-5; D is possibly TRBD1 (5 bases). This CDR3 is built from 14 residues. Trimming left V 6 bases short and J 4 bases short, with 13 bases between. The CDR3 reads CASSAGLGNQPQHF. The CDR3 coding sequence is TGTGCCAGCAGCGCGGGACTGGGTAATCAGCCCCAGCATTTT.

In this sample, this clonotype turned up many times. This chain uses TRBV29-1 with TRBJ2-7; 10 nucleotides line up with TRBD2. This CDR3 is built from 14 residues. Germline V CDR1 and CDR2: SQVTM, ANQGSEA. The V and J ends lost 4 bases and 3 bases, in that order; junction bases with no gene match: 6. The CDR3 region has the DNA TGCAGCGTTGTATCTAGCGGGAGCTTCTACGAGCAGTACTTC. Amino acids: CSVVSSGSFYEQYF.

Many counts were recorded for this clonotype. The chain employs TRBV7-9 and TRBJ2-7; a weak D match, TRBD1 (6 bases). Germline CDR1 SEHNR, CDR2 FQNEAQ (reference sequence). The CDR3 sequence is 13 residues long. V was cut by 5 bases and J by 2 bases, with 10 bases left in between. The CDR3 bases are TGTGCCAGCAGCGTTCGGGACACCTACGAGCAGTACTTC. Translating gives CASSVRDTYEQYF. The full variable domain, rest sourced from reference TRBV7-9 and TRBJ2-7, is DTGVSQNPRHKITKRGQNVTFRCDPISEHNRLYWYRQTLGQGPEFLTYFQNEAQLEKSRLLSDRFSAERPKGSFSTLEIQRTEQGDSAMYLCASSVRDTYEQYFGPGTRLTVT.

As regards this clonotype: Mismatch with germline at one junction end may stem from a read error. The chain carries TRBV12-3 or TRBV12-4 and TRBJ2-5; tentative D call: TRBD2 (6 bases). This CDR3 is built from 19 residues. The CDR3 DNA sequence: TGTGCCACCAGTGACCCCCCGGGGAGGTCGGAAGGTAGTGGAGAGACCCAGTACTTC. This sequence encodes CATSDPPGRSEGSGETQYF.

The sample holds many counts of this clonotype. The gene calls are TRBV6-1 and TRBJ1-2; possible D gene TRBD1, 5 bases. Trimming removed 0 bases at V and 3 bases at J, with 8 bases between. Per the germline V gene, CDR1 is MNHNS and CDR2 is SASEGT. This CDR3 contains 14 residues. In DNA, the CDR3 is TGTGCCAGCAGTGAAGCACTAGGGGACTATGGCTACACCTTC. Protein product: CASSEALGDYGYTF.

At least ten counts were recorded for this clonotype. The chain employs TRBV28 and TRBJ2-7; no definite D call. CDR1 MDHEN and CDR2 SYDVKM come from the germline V gene. V lost 5 bases, J lost 0 bases, and 14 bases lay in between. This CDR3 comprises 15 residues. The CDR3 region is CASSLGRSISYEQYF. CDR3 DNA: TGTGCCAGCAGTCTTGGACGGTCTATCTCCTACGAGCAGTACTTC.

Many counts were recorded for this clonotype. The gene calls are TRBV4-1 and TRBJ1-2; 8 bases fit TRBD1. CDR3 length equals 13 residues. Germline CDR1 and CDR2: MGHRA and YSYEKL. Germline trimming cut 1 base from V and 7 bases from J; bases unmatched to any gene: 2. This CDR3 is CASSQVGQVGYTF. CDR3 DNA: TGCGCCAGCAGCCAAGTGGGACAGGTTGGCTACACCTTC.

The chain uses TRBV28 and TRBJ2-7, with D tentatively TRBD1 (6 bases). The CDR3 runs 14 residues. Germline-derived CDR1 and CDR2 are MDHEN and SYDVKM. Trimming removed 5 bases at V and 5 bases at J, with 16 bases between. The CDR3 nucleotides read TGTGCCAGCAGTGGACAGACCGGGAAAAACGAGCAGTACTTC. Protein product: CASSGQTGKNEQYF.

This clonotype was observed many times. The genes are TRBV6-5 and TRBJ2-7; 9 nucleotides agree with TRBD1. Germline trimming cut 6 bases from V and 5 bases from J; bases unmatched to any gene: 11. The CDR3 has 15 residues. CDR1 is MNHEY and CDR2 is SVGAGI in the germline V gene. The DNA of the CDR3 is TGTGCCAGCAGACGTCGGACAGGGGATGTGGACGAGCAGTACTTC. It encodes CASRRRTGDVDEQYF.

Many counts were recorded for this clonotype. The V gene is TRBV20-1, the J gene TRBJ1-2, with 10 bases lining up with TRBD1. Looked up from germline, CDR1 is DFQATT and CDR2 is SNEGSKA (reference sequence). The trim removed 6 bases at V and 6 bases at J, leaving 10 bases unmatched. This CDR3 is built from 14 residues. The CDR3 DNA sequence: TGCAGTGCCGCCCCGACAGGGGGCGCGGATGGCTACACCTTC. Translation: CSAAPTGGADGYTF.

Worth noting for this clonotype: A much bigger clone sits one base away, suggesting this may be a read error. In nucleotides, the CDR3 is TGTGCCAGCAGTACACCCCGGGACAGCTCATACGAGCAGTACTTC. Translated: CASSTPRDSSYEQYF. This rearrangement joins TRBV28 to TRBJ2-7; 7 bases are a match to TRBD1. CDR3 length: 15 amino acids. Germline values: CDR1 MDHEN, CDR2 SYDVKM. V shed 5 bases and J 4 bases; nucleotides not matched to a gene: 11.

Comment on this clonotype: A single base separates this from a much larger clone, so it may be a read error. V is TRBV11-1 and J is TRBJ2-5; D gene unclear. Deletions cut 5 bases from V and 7 bases from J, with 17 bases between. The CDR3 extends over 14 amino acids. CDR1 and CDR2 from the germline V gene are SGHAT and FQDESV (reference sequence). As DNA, the CDR3 is TGTGCCAGCAGCGAGCTTGGTAGGGTTCGGACCCAGTACTTC. It yields the protein CASSELGRVRTQYF.

CDR3: CASSNRGPYEQYF. CDR3 coding DNA: TGTGCCAGCAGTAACAGGGGGCCCTACGAGCAGTACTTC. This rearrangement joins TRBV28 to TRBJ2-7; TRBD1 matches at 9 bases. CDR1 is MDHEN, CDR2 SYDVKM, per germline. The CDR3 covers 13 residues. J was trimmed by 2 bases and V by 5 bases; bases with no gene match: 1.

The chain links TRBV4-1 to TRBJ2-2; D may match TRBD1 or TRBD2 (5 bases each). V shed 1 base and J shed 1 base, with 13 bases lying between them. Germline V gives CDR1 MGHRA, CDR2 YSYEKL. The CDR3 has 17 amino acids. DNA for the CDR3: TGCGCCAGCAGCCAAGTAGAGAGGGGATGGAACACCGGGGAGCTGTTTTTT. The encoded protein is CASSQVERGWNTGELFF.

This clonotype appeared a single time. The V gene is TRBV18, the J gene TRBJ2-7; D tentatively reads TRBD1 or TRBD2 (5 bases each). This CDR3 has 16 residues. The germline V gene has CDR1 KGHSH and CDR2 LQKENI. Trimming shortened V by 5 bases and J by 0 bases, and 17 bases separated the two germline ends. CDR3 bases: TGTGCCAGCTCAGGCCCCGGGACGGTCAACTCCTACGAGCAGTACTTC. Protein: CASSGPGTVNSYEQYF.

The gene calls are TRBV6-1 and TRBJ2-2; D not resolved. This CDR3 is built from 10 residues. Germline loops: CDR1 MNHNS, CDR2 SASEGT. V dropped 9 bases and J dropped 5 bases, with 4 bases sitting between them. The CDR3 is CARLTGELFF. Written as DNA, the CDR3 is TGTGCCAGACTTACCGGGGAGCTGTTTTTT.

This clonotype was recorded many times. The chain employs TRBV6-1 and TRBJ2-1; 7 bases are shared with TRBD1. The CDR3 extends over 14 amino acids. CDR1 is MNHNS and CDR2 is SASEGT in the germline V gene. J gave up 9 bases and V 6 bases, and 11 bases lay outside the gene matches. The CDR3 region is CASRPGTDDGEQFF. DNA for the CDR3: TGTGCCAGCAGGCCCGGGACAGACGATGGTGAGCAGTTCTTC.

In its sample, this clonotype was seen many times. This rearrangement joins TRBV20-1 to TRBJ2-5; TRBD2 matches at 8 bases. CDR3 length: 14 residues. The V and J ends lost 5 bases and 3 bases, in that order; junction bases with no gene match: 8. Germline assignment: CDR1 DFQATT and CDR2 SNEGSKA (reference sequence). This CDR3 is CSALRGTREETQYF. The CDR3 coding sequence is TGCAGTGCTCTTAGAGGGACTAGGGAAGAGACCCAGTACTTC.

This clonotype came up many times. The chain recombines TRBV3-1 with TRBJ2-4; a weak D match, TRBD1 (6 bases). The ends were cut back, 5 bases at V and 1 base at J, with 18 bases in the middle. Germline V gene lookup returns CDR1 LGHDT and CDR2 YNNKEL (reference sequence). The length of the CDR3 is 17 residues. In DNA form, the CDR3 reads TGTGCCAGCAGCTTAACAGGGACAAGCATGGCCAAAAACATTCAGTACTTC. Translated: CASSLTGTSMAKNIQYF.